The 20 T cell receptor beta chains given below trace back to one sample, sequenced in a study of T-cell reconstitution after alpha-beta-depleted transplantation in children. Library preparation (for TCRbeta) was performed with unique molecular identifiers. TCRdb re-called the PCR reads with MiXCR, one entry per CDR3 protein. This sample has 490,000 or so distinct CDR3 sequences, with over 9.5% found just once. The sequencing here drew on PBMCs, taken before TCRalphabeta/CD19-depleted stem cell transplant. The receptors here all came from a child under 10 years old with inherited bone marrow failure, due to receive a stem cell transplant.

This clonotype came up many times. CDR3 region: CASSLEPSYGYTF. For the CDR3, the DNA is TGTGCCAGCAGCTTGGAACCGAGCTATGGCTACACCTTC. The rearrangement joins TRBV5-5 to TRBJ1-2, with no clear D. CDR1 and CDR2 from the germline V gene are SGHKS and YYEKEE (reference sequence). The CDR3 is 13 residues long. The germline V and J ends were trimmed by 0 bases and 4 bases, with 7 bases remaining between them.

The sample holds many counts of this clonotype. This chain links TRBV28 with TRBJ2-7, with D possibly matching TRBD1 (7 bases). Germline CDR1 is MDHEN and CDR2 is SYDVKM. The V end was cut by 7 bases, the J end by 2 bases, with 15 bases between. The CDR3 covers 14 residues. The CDR3 coding sequence is TGTGCCAGCACCCCGGGGGACAGCACCTACGAGCAGTACTTC. It specifies CASTPGDSTYEQYF. Drawing the rest from reference TRBV28 and TRBJ2-7, the complete variable domain is DVKVTQSSRYLVKRTGEKVFLECVQDMDHENMFWYRQDPGLGLRLIYFSYDVKMKEKGDIPEGYSVSREKKERFSLILESASTNQTSMYLCASTPGDSTYEQYFGPGTRLTVT.

This clonotype was detected many times. CDR3 region: CASSLGGTRIYEQYF. In nucleotides, the CDR3 is TGTGCCAGCAGCTTAGGTGGGACAAGAATCTACGAGCAGTACTTC. The chain employs TRBV7-8 and TRBJ2-7, with D possibly being TRBD1 (6 bases). Trimming cost V 1 base and J 3 bases, with 13 bases left between them. In germline, CDR1 is SGHVS, CDR2 FQNEAQ. There are 15 residues in the CDR3.

There are many counts of this clonotype. The rearrangement uses TRBV6-1 and TRBJ1-1; TRBD1 aligns across 7 bases. The CDR3 extends over 15 amino acids. Trimming at V came to 6 bases and at J to 1 base, leaving 8 bases not matched to a gene. From germline, CDR1 is MNHNS and CDR2 SASEGT. The CDR3 sequence is CASRDTRGTNTEAFF. In DNA form, the CDR3 reads TGTGCCAGCAGAGACACCAGGGGGACGAACACTGAAGCTTTCTTT.

In its sample, this clonotype was seen once. A much bigger clone sits one base away, suggesting this may be a read error. The chain employs TRBV6-2 or TRBV6-3 and TRBJ2-7; 7 positions agree with TRBD2. The CDR3 is 17 residues long. The V gene's germline CDR1 is MNHEY and CDR2 SVGEGT. In nucleotides, the CDR3 is TGTGCCAGCAGTCACTCGTTCCGGGGCGGGAGTGCCTACGAGCAGTACTTC. It is translated as CASSHSFRGGSAYEQYF.

The rearrangement links TRBV28 to TRBJ2-7; 9 bases match TRBD1. The V gene's germline CDR1 is MDHEN and CDR2 SYDVKM. This CDR3 region has 14 residues. Unmatched junction bases numbered 7, after V lost 4 bases and J lost 6 bases. The CDR3 DNA reads as TGTGCCAGCAGTTCAGGGACAGGGCCATCCGAGCAGTACTTC. Amino acids: CASSSGTGPSEQYF.

This clonotype was observed a handful of times. The chain has TRBV5-1 and TRBJ2-3; maybe TRBD2 (6 bases). Germline V gene data show CDR1 as SGHRS and CDR2 as YFSETQ. V gave up 0 bases and J gave up 11 bases, with 16 bases separating them. The CDR3 length is 14 residues. The CDR3 sequence is CASSLVAGSDMQYF. As DNA, the CDR3 is TGCGCCAGCAGCTTGGTGGCGGGATCGGACATGCAGTATTTT.

V and J are TRBV6-2 or TRBV6-3 and TRBJ2-1; 14 bases match TRBD2. J was trimmed by 12 bases and V by 0 bases; bases with no gene match: 7. The CDR3 spans 16 residues. Per the germline V gene, CDR1 is MNHEY and CDR2 is SVGEGT. CDR3 DNA: TGTGCCAGCAGTTACTCGAGACTAGCGGGAGGGCCGGGGCAGTTCTTC. Encoded protein: CASSYSRLAGGPGQFF.

This clonotype was counted at least ten times. The CDR3 loop is CASSFVRGGSTDTQYF. CDR3 bases: TGTGCCAGCAGTTTTGTCAGGGGGGGGTCCACAGATACGCAGTATTTT. The chain couples TRBV12-3 or TRBV12-4 to TRBJ2-3; D may be TRBD1 or TRBD2 (7 bases each). Trimming removed 3 bases at V and 2 bases at J, with 15 bases between. CDR3 length: 16 amino acids.

The chain couples TRBV20-1 to TRBJ2-2, with 7 bases that match TRBD2. V was pared by 2 bases and J by 7 bases, with 7 bases of the junction left unmatched. The V gene's germline CDR1 is DFQATT and CDR2 SNEGSKA (reference sequence). This CDR3 spans 14 amino acids. The CDR3: CSARRDYPGGELFF. For the CDR3, the DNA is TGCAGTGCTAGAAGGGACTACCCGGGCGGGGAGCTGTTTTTT.

The rearrangement links TRBV12-3 or TRBV12-4 to TRBJ2-2, with D tentatively TRBD2 (7 bases). This CDR3 is 15 amino acids long. With 3 bases removed from V and 4 bases from J, the gap between germline ends came to 12 bases. The CDR3: CASSFGGLRTGELFF. Written as DNA, the CDR3 is TGTGCCAGCAGTTTCGGGGGGCTTCGCACCGGGGAGCTGTTTTTT.

In this sample, this clonotype turned up many times. V gene TRBV29-1 combines with J gene TRBJ2-7; maybe TRBD1 (6 bases). Trimming cost V 5 bases and J 1 base, with 12 bases left between them. Germline-derived CDR1 and CDR2 are SQVTM and ANQGSEA. There are 13 residues in the CDR3. The CDR3 here is CSVWTAISYEQYF. CDR3 nucleotides: TGCAGCGTTTGGACAGCAATTTCCTACGAGCAGTACTTC.

This clonotype appeared many times. The rearrangement uses TRBV4-1 and TRBJ2-2, with 11 bases fitting TRBD2. Germline loops: CDR1 MGHRA, CDR2 YSYEKL. This CDR3 has 17 residues. Trimming took 1 base from V and 1 from J; bases not matched to a gene: 2. CDR3 DNA: TGCGCCAGCAGCCAAGCGGGACTAGCGGAGAACACCGGGGAGCTGTTTTTT. Translated: CASSQAGLAENTGELFF.

This rearrangement joins TRBV28 to TRBJ1-2, with D possibly being TRBD1 (5 bases). The germline gives CDR1 MDHEN, CDR2 SYDVKM. Trimming took off 3 bases at V and 0 bases at J, with 11 bases between the two ends. The CDR3 is made up of 15 amino acids. CDR3 coding DNA: TGTGCCAGCAGTTTGGACATTTCCCCTAACTATGGCTACACCTTC. This codes for CASSLDISPNYGYTF.

The sample holds many counts of this clonotype. The J gene is TRBJ2-5, the V gene TRBV4-1; D is ambiguous. Between the trimmed V and J ends, which lost 3 bases and 0 bases, there was a span of 8 bases. In germline, CDR1 is MGHRA, CDR2 YSYEKL. This CDR3 is built from 14 residues. The CDR3 region has the DNA TGCGCCAGCAGCCATCCCACTAACCAAGAGACCCAGTACTTC. It specifies CASSHPTNQETQYF.

The chain joins TRBV25-1 to TRBJ2-7, with D hard to call. V lost 5 bases and J lost 1, with 12 bases in between. The CDR3 is 14 amino acids. Per the germline V gene, CDR1 is MGHDK and CDR2 is SYGVNS. This CDR3 is CASSPSRSSYEQYF. The CDR3 DNA follows: TGTGCCAGCAGTCCCTCCAGGAGTTCCTACGAGCAGTACTTC.

This clonotype was seen repeatedly, ten times or more. The chain couples TRBV5-1 to TRBJ1-1; TRBD1 agrees at 9 bases. J lost 3 bases, V lost 3 bases, and 6 bases had no gene match. Germline CDR1 SGHRS, CDR2 YFSETQ. This CDR3 has 15 residues. CDR3 nucleotides: TGCGCCAGCAGCTCAGTACAGGGGGCCTACACTGAAGCTTTCTTT. Protein: CASSSVQGAYTEAFF.

This clonotype came up a few times. The V call is TRBV19, the J call TRBJ2-7; a weak D match, TRBD1 (6 bases). This CDR3 is built from 16 residues. The V and J ends lost 2 bases and 5 bases respectively, with 19 bases between them. Germline V lookup: CDR1 LNHDA, CDR2 SQIVND (reference sequence). The DNA of the CDR3 is TGTGCCAGTAGTATAATGGGGGCAACAGGGATCAACGAGCAGTACTTC. This codes for CASSIMGATGINEQYF.

This rearrangement joins TRBV7-2 to TRBJ2-7, with D tentatively TRBD1 (5 bases). In germline, CDR1 is SGHTA, CDR2 FQGNSA. V was clipped by 2 bases and J by 3 bases, with 11 bases between them. The CDR3 covers 14 residues. The CDR3 DNA sequence: TGTGCCAGCAGCTTAAGGGCAGGGCACTACGAGCAGTACTTC. It encodes CASSLRAGHYEQYF.

This rearrangement joins TRBV12-3 or TRBV12-4 to TRBJ2-1; 9 bases align to TRBD1. V shed 6 bases, J shed 8 bases, and the junction held 11 bases outside the gene matches. The CDR3 contains 15 residues. The CDR3 region is CASSFIQGADDEQFF. The CDR3 nucleotides are TGTGCCAGCAGCTTCATACAGGGGGCGGACGATGAGCAGTTCTTC.